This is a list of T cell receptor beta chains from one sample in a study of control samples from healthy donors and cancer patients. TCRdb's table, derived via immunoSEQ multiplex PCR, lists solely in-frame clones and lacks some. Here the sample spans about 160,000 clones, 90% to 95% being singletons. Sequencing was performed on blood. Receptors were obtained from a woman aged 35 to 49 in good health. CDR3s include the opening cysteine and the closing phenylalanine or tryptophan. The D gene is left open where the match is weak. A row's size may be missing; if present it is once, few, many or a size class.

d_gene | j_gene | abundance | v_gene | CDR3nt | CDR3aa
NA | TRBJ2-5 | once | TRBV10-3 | TGTGCCATCAGTGAGACAAGGACAAACCAAGAGACCCAGTACTTC | CAISETRTNQETQYF
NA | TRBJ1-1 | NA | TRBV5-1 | TGCGCCAGCAGCTTGCTACAGAAGAACACTGAAGCTTTCTTT | CASSLLQKNTEAFF
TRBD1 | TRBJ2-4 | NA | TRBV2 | TGTGCCAGCAAGGAAGGGACAGATAGGATGTTTGGGGATCCTACCAAAAACATTCAGTACTTC | CASKEGTDRMFGDPTKNIQYF
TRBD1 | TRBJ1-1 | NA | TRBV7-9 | TGTGCCAGCAGCTTATTGGGGGTCCGACAGGGGGGCGACACTGAAGCTTTCTTT | CASSLLGVRQGGDTEAFF
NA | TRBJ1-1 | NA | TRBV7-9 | TGTGCCAGCAGCTTAATTGGACTCGAAGCTTTCTTT | CASSLIGLEAFF
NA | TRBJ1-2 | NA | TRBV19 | TGTGCCAGTAGTATGAGTCAGGCAAGTGGCTACACCTTC | CASSMSQASGYTF
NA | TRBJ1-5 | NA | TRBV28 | TGTGCCAGCAGTTTAGACAGGACGTATAGCAATCAGCCCCAGCATTTT | CASSLDRTYSNQPQHF
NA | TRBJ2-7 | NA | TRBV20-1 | TGCAGTGCTAGTCCCGCGGGGCACACCTACGAGCAGTACTTC | CSASPAGHTYEQYF
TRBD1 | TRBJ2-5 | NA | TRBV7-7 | TGTGCTAGCAGCCCTACAGGGGTGGGACCGGAGACCCAGTACTTC | CASSPTGVGPETQYF
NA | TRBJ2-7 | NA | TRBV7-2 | TGTGCCAGCAGCTTAAATCGTGTAGGCGAGCAGTACTTC | CASSLNRVGEQYF
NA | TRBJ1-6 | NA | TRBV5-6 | TGTGCCAGCAGATGTGACAGAAAAGAAAATTCACCCCTCCACTTT | CASRCDRKENSPLHF
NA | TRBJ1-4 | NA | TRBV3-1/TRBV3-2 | TGTGCCAGCAGCCAAGGAGGGGTCCCGAATGAAAAACTGTTTTTT | CASSQGGVPNEKLFF
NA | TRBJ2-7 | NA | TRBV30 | TGTGCCTGGGGTACGACGTACGAGCAGTACTTC | CAWGTTYEQYF
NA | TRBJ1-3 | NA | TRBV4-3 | TGCGCCAGCAGCCAAGCGAGGACCGCCTCTGGAAACACCATATATTTT | CASSQARTASGNTIYF
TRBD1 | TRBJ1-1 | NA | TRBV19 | TGTGCCAGTACCCTCCCTGGGACAGGGGGCTCGCGCACTGAAGCTTTCTTT | CASTLPGTGGSRTEAFF
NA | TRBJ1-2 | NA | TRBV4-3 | TGCGCCAGCAGCCAAGAAAATAGGGGGAACTATGGCTACACCTTC | CASSQENRGNYGYTF
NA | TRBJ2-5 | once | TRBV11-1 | TGTGCCAGCAGCTTACAAGAGACCCAGTACTTC | CASSLQETQYF
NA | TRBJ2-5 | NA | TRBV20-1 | TGCAGTGCTAGACAGCAAGAGACCCAGTACTTC | CSARQQETQYF
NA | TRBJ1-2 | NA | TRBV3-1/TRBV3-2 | TGTGCCAGCAGCCAAGGGTCGGGCGCCCACTATGGCTACACCTTC | CASSQGSGAHYGYTF
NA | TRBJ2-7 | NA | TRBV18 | TGTGCCAGCTCACCTCAAAGGGGTTTGGACGAGCAGTACTTC | CASSPQRGLDEQYF
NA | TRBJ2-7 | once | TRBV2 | TGTGCCAGCAGGGGGCCTCCCCGTAAGGGTTCCTACGAGCAGTACTTC | CASRGPPRKGSYEQYF
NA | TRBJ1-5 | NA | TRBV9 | TGTGCCAGCAGCGAGGGCCCCGGGGGCAATCAGCCCCAGCATTTT | CASSEGPGGNQPQHF
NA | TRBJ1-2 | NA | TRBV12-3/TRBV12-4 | TGTGCCAGCAGTTTAAACCGCCGGCTTGGCTACACCTTC | CASSLNRRLGYTF
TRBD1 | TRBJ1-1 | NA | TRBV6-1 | TGTGCCAGCAGGGAAGGGGGCCACGTGGCTGAAGCTTTCTTT | CASREGGHVAEAFF
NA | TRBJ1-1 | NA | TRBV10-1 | TGCGCCGCTGAGAGGGGACCCCCGAACACTGAAGCTTTCTTT | CAAERGPPNTEAFF
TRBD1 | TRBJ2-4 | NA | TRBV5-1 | TGCGCCAGCAGCTTACAGGGGGCTGGGAACATTCAGTACTTC | CASSLQGAGNIQYF
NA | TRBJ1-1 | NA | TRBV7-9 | TGTGCCAGCAGCTTAGGCGTCACTGAAGCTTTCTTT | CASSLGVTEAFF
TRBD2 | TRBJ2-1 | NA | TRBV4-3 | TGCGCCAGCAGCCAGCTACTAGCGGGGGGGCCTCCTGAGCAGTTCTTC | CASSQLLAGGPPEQFF
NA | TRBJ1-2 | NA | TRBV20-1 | TGCAGTGCTAGTTACTACGGAGCAGGGGAAGGCTACACCTTC | CSASYYGAGEGYTF
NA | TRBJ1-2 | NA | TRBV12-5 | TGTGCTAGTGGTTTGGTACTCGGGCGGGGGAACTATGGCTACACCTTC | CASGLVLGRGNYGYTF
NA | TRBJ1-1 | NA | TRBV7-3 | TGTGCCAGCATCCGGTCGGGGGGACTGAACACTGAAGCTTTCTTT | CASIRSGGLNTEAFF
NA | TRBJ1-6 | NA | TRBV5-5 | TGTGCCAGCAGCTTGGGGCGAAAGAATTCACCCCTCCACTTT | CASSLGRKNSPLHF
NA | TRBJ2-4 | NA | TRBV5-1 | TGCGCCAGCAGCTGGGGGGGACAGTCAGCCAAAAACATTCAGTACTTC | CASSWGGQSAKNIQYF
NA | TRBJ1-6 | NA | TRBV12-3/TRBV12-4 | TGTGCCAGCAGTTCGGGGGGGACCAAACCCCTCCACTTT | CASSSGGTKPLHF
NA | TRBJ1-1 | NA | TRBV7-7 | TGTGCCAGCAGCCCAAGGGACATGAACACTGAAGCTTTCTTT | CASSPRDMNTEAFF
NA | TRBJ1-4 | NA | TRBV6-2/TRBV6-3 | TGTGCCAGCAGTTACTGGCATTACGAAAAACTGTTTTTT | CASSYWHYEKLFF
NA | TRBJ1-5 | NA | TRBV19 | TGTGCCAGTAGTATCGTCGGGGGCGGTGGCAATCAGCCCCAGCATTTT | CASSIVGGGGNQPQHF
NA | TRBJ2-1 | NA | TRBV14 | TGTGCCAGCAGCCTTAACTACAACAATGAGCAGTTCTTC | CASSLNYNNEQFF
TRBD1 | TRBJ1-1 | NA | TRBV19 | TGTGCCAGTGGAAACAGGGGGCTATTTTTCCCCACTGAAGCTTTCTTT | CASGNRGLFFPTEAFF
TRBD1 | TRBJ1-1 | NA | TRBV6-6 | TGTGCCAGCAGCTACTATCGGGGACAGCTGAACACTGAAGCTTTCTTT | CASSYYRGQLNTEAFF
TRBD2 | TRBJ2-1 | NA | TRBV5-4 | TGTGCCAGCAGCTTGGGACTAGCGGCTTACAATGAGCAGTTCTTC | CASSLGLAAYNEQFF
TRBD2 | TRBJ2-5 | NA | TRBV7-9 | TGTGCCAGCAGCTTACGCCCAGCGGGAGGAGGAGAGACCCAGTACTTC | CASSLRPAGGGETQYF
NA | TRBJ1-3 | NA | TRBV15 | TGTGCCACCAGCAGAGATCCGGGGGCTGGAAACACCATATATTTT | CATSRDPGAGNTIYF
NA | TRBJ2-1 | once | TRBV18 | TGTGCCAGCTCACTAGGGTCCATCCAGGATGAGCAGTTCTTC | CASSLGSIQDEQFF
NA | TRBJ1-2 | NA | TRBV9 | TGTGCCAGCAGCGGCCAGGGAGGAATCTATGGCTACACCTTC | CASSGQGGIYGYTF
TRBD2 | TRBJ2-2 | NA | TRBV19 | TGTGCCAGTAGCCTAGCTAGCGGCAACACCGGGGAGCTGTTTTTT | CASSLASGNTGELFF
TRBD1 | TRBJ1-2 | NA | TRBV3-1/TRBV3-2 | TGTGCCAGCAGCCAAGGGTCAGTGGGTCAGGGGGCCTACACCTTC | CASSQGSVGQGAYTF
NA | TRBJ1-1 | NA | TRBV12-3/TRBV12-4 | TGTGCCAGCAGTCTACGGAAGGACACTGAAGCTTTCTTT | CASSLRKDTEAFF
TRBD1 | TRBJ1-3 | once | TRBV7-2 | TGTGCCAGCAGCTTGGACAGGGATATATCTCGAAACACCATATATTTT | CASSLDRDISRNTIYF
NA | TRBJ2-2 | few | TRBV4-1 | TGCGCCAGCAGCCAAGGTCGTAGCAGAGACAACACCGGGGAGCTGTTTTTT | CASSQGRSRDNTGELFF
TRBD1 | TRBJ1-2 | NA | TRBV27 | TGTGCCACCCGACAGGGGAGCTATGGCTACACCTTC | CATRQGSYGYTF
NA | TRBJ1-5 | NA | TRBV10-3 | TGTGCCATCAGTACCGCACAATCCAATCAGCCCCAGCATTTT | CAISTAQSNQPQHF
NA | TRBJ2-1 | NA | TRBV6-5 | TGTGCCAGCGGGAGGGGGCGGGGGGAGACTGGACAGTTCTTC | CASGRGRGETGQFF
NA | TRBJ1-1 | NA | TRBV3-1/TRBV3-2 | TGTGCCAGCAGCCAAGGGGGGGCGGGGAGCGTTAGAAGGGCTGAAGCTTTCTTT | CASSQGGAGSVRRAEAFF
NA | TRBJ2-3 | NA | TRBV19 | TGTGCCAGTAGTATAGCCCAGGGTCGGGGCACAGATACGCAGTATTTT | CASSIAQGRGTDTQYF
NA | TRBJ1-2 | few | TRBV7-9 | TGTGCCAGCAGCTTAGCGCGGGACGCTGCGCCTGGCTACACCTTC | CASSLARDAAPGYTF